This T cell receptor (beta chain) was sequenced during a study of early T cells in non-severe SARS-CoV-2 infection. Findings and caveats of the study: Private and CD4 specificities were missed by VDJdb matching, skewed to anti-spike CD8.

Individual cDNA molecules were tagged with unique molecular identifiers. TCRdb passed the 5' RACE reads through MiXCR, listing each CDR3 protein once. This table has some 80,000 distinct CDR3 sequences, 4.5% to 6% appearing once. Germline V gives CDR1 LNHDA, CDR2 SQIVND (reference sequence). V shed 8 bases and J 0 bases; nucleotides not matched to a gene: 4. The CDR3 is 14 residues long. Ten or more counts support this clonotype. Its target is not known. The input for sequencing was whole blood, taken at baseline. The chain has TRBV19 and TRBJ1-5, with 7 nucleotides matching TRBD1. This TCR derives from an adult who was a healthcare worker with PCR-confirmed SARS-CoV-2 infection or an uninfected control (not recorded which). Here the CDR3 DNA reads TGTGCCAGTCTCAGGGGGAATAGCAATCAGCCCCAGCATTTT. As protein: CASLRGNSNQPQHF.